This T cell receptor beta chain came from a study of blood T cell repertoires in COVID-19. Study at large: COVID-19 samples, acute and convalescent, were from the United States, Italy and Spain.

Source study methods: The assay estimated nucleated cells by amplifying reference gene primers. Assay: immunoSEQ multiplex PCR; the TCRdb copy retains only in-frame clones and omits some. D and trimming come from the DNA, and the V and J calls and clone size come from that table. The top ten hold roughly 3.9% of the sample, which has 110,000 to 150,000 clones, 75% to 90% seen once. V was pared by 0 bases and J by 6 bases, with 6 bases of the junction left unmatched. This CDR3 contains 16 residues. CDR1 SGDLS and CDR2 YYNGEE come from the germline V gene. This TCR was recovered from a man aged 50 or older who had recovered from COVID-19. The source material was PBMCs or T cells enriched from blood (not recorded which). The V and J genes are TRBV9 and TRBJ2-1, with 10 bases that match TRBD2. The chain's CDR3 is CASSVGRVAGGNEQFF. DNA of the CDR3: TGTGCCAGCAGCGTAGGCCGAGTAGCGGGAGGCAATGAGCAGTTCTTC. The full variable domain, completed using reference TRBV9 and TRBJ2-1, is DSGVTQTPKHLITATGQRVTLRCSPRSGDLSVYWYQQSLDQGLQFLIQYYNGEERAKGNILERFSAQQFPDLHSELNLSSLELGDSALYFCASSVGRVAGGNEQFFGPGTRLTVL.